What follows are 15 T cell receptor beta chains derived from one specimen sequenced in a study of blood T cell repertoires in COVID-19. Generated by immunoSEQ multiplex PCR, the TCRdb table keeps only in-frame clones and is missing some. The sample lists approximately 330,000 clones; approximately 90% were seen once. The sequencing sample was made of peripheral blood. The source is a woman in her 50s with active or convalescent COVID-19.

This clone occurred once. This specimen includes other DNA sequences encoding the same CDR3. In DNA form, the CDR3 reads TGTGCCAGCAGCCCGACAGGGGGATACAATGAGCAGTTCTTC. Protein: CASSPTGGYNEQFF. The rearrangement uses TRBV28 and TRBJ2-1; 9 bases match TRBD1. Losses at the gene ends were 6 bases for V and 4 bases for J; bases not matched to a gene: 4. Germline assignment: CDR1 MDHEN and CDR2 SYDVKM. The length of the CDR3 is 14 residues.

The rearrangement uses TRBV29-1 and TRBJ2-1; D call uncertain. V was trimmed by 0 bases and J by 1 base, leaving 7 bases between them. This CDR3 contains 14 residues. CDR1 and CDR2 from the germline V gene are SQVTM and ANQGSEA. The CDR3 DNA reads as TGCAGCGTTGAAGATGGGCTTTCCTACAATGAGCAGTTCTTC. Protein: CSVEDGLSYNEQFF.

CDR3 loop: CASSQETREQFF. The DNA of the CDR3 is TGTGCCAGCAGCCAAGAAACTAGGGAGCAGTTCTTC. The chain links TRBV4-2 to TRBJ2-1, with D possibly being TRBD2 (5 bases). The V gene's germline CDR1 is LGHNA and CDR2 YNFKEQ. V dropped 0 bases and J dropped 10 bases, with 7 bases sitting between them. CDR3 length equals 12 residues.

This chain connects TRBV18 to TRBJ2-2, with 8 bases lining up with TRBD2. This CDR3 is built from 14 residues. V lost 8 bases, J lost 4 bases, and 6 bases stayed unmatched. Germline CDR1 and CDR2: KGHSH and LQKENI. CDR3 in amino acids: CASTGTRPTGELFF. CDR3 DNA: TGTGCCAGCACCGGGACTAGACCCACCGGGGAGCTGTTTTTT.

V usage is TRBV12-3 or TRBV12-4 and J usage is TRBJ2-1; 7 bases are shared with TRBD1. The ends lost 4 bases at V and 9 bases at J; junction bases unmatched: 6. CDR3 size: 13 residues. CDR3 protein: CASSSGRTGEQFF. CDR3 nucleotide sequence: TGTGCCAGCAGTTCCGGACGGACAGGTGAGCAGTTCTTC.

The J gene is TRBJ2-2, the V gene TRBV18, with 8 bases lining up with TRBD2. Germline V gene data show CDR1 as KGHSH and CDR2 as LQKENI. The CDR3 is made up of 16 amino acids. The trim removed 6 bases at V and 6 bases at J, leaving 12 bases unmatched. The chain's CDR3 is CASSELSGKRSGELFF. The CDR3 DNA sequence: TGTGCCAGCTCTGAGCTTAGCGGGAAGAGGTCCGGGGAGCTGTTTTTT.

This chain joins TRBV12-3 or TRBV12-4 and TRBJ2-1, with D hard to call. The length of the CDR3 is 12 residues. The V gene lost 5 bases and the J gene lost 7 bases, with 9 bases spanning the gap. CDR3 residues: CASSPPANEQFF. The CDR3 nucleotides read TGTGCCAGCAGTCCTCCTGCGAATGAGCAGTTCTTC.

The CDR3 nucleotides are TGTGCCAGCAGACTGGGTGGGACAGGGGAGATTACTAATGAAAAACTGTTTTTT. It codes for CASRLGGTGEITNEKLFF. The V gene is TRBV28, the J gene TRBJ1-4, with 10 bases that match TRBD1. Germline CDR1 and CDR2: MDHEN and SYDVKM. V trimming: 6 bases; J trimming: 2 bases; junction bases outside the gene matches: 12. This CDR3 has 18 residues.

The chain has TRBV10-3 and TRBJ2-2, with D uncertain. This CDR3 region has 12 residues. With 6 bases removed from V and 6 bases from J, the gap between germline ends came to 8 bases. The germline V gene encodes CDR1 ENHRY and CDR2 SYGVKD. As DNA, the CDR3 is TGTGCCATCAGGGGTGGGCCCGGGGAGCTGTTTTTT. Its protein product is CAIRGGPGELFF.

The V gene is TRBV6-2 or TRBV6-3, the J gene TRBJ2-1; unclear D gene. The V end lost 6 bases, the J end lost 3 bases, and 12 bases lay between the germline ends. The CDR3 covers 14 residues. The germline V gene has CDR1 MNHEY and CDR2 SVGEGT. CDR3 region: CASRYSVGYNEQFF. The CDR3 DNA reads as TGTGCCAGCAGATACAGCGTAGGCTACAATGAGCAGTTCTTC.

The chain combines TRBV12-5 with TRBJ1-5, with D possibly matching TRBD1 (6 bases). V was shortened by 7 bases and J by 9 bases, with 13 bases between the two germline ends. This CDR3 contains 12 residues. The germline V gene encodes CDR1 LGHNT and CDR2 FRNRAP. The CDR3: CASATGPGPQHF. The CDR3 nucleotides read TGTGCTAGTGCGACAGGTCCTGGGCCCCAGCATTTT.

This clone was detected a few times. The gene calls are TRBV5-1 and TRBJ1-2; D unclear. The germline V gene encodes CDR1 SGHRS and CDR2 YFSETQ. With 4 bases removed from V and 7 bases from J, the gap between germline ends came to 17 bases. The CDR3 runs 14 residues. The CDR3 DNA reads as TGCGCCAGCAGCCCTAGTCGGAGTGAGCTTGGCTACACCTTC. Translated, it gives CASSPSRSELGYTF.

The rearrangement links TRBV10-3 to TRBJ2-3; TRBD2 aligns across 13 bases. CDR1 and CDR2 (germline): ENHRY, SYGVKD. V lost 4 bases, J lost 3 bases, and 1 base stayed unmatched. CDR3 length equals 15 residues. The CDR3, as DNA: TGTGCCATCAGTGGGACTAGCGGGGGTACAGATACGCAGTATTTT. Encoded protein: CAISGTSGGTDTQYF.

The chain couples TRBV15 to TRBJ2-2; D is undetermined. CDR1 and CDR2 (germline): LNHNV, YYDKDF (reference sequence). This CDR3 spans 15 amino acids. Trimming took 1 base from V and 8 from J, leaving 14 bases between them. In DNA, the CDR3 is TGTGCCACCAGCAGAGTTCCAACCTCCAGTGGGGAGCTGTTTTTT. Translation gives CATSRVPTSSGELFF.

V and J are TRBV15 and TRBJ2-1; TRBD2 aligns across 8 bases. J lost 3 bases, V lost 2 bases, and 6 bases had no gene match. Germline-derived CDR1 and CDR2 are LNHNV and YYDKDF (reference sequence). This CDR3 has 16 amino acids. For the CDR3, the DNA is TGTGCCACCAGCAGACCGAAGAGCGGGAGCTACAATGAGCAGTTCTTC. Its translation: CATSRPKSGSYNEQFF.